This T cell receptor beta chain was captured by sequencing in a study of shared clonotypes between healthy human individuals. Study-level points and caveats: Between a handful of donors, naive CD4 clonotypes were shared at a level of about 5%.

Sorted-subset replicate PCR reactions contained 200 ng DNA, corresponding to roughly 29,000 T cell genomes. Original methodology: ImmunoSEQ supplied junction-only sequences lacking quality scores, so filtering was different. TCRdb's table, derived via immunoSEQ multiplex PCR, lists solely in-frame clones and lacks some. V and J calls and clone size are given by that table; D and trimming were obtained from the DNA. The table shows 2 million to 3 million clones, with approximately 94% occurring only once. As to this clone: Its antigen is unknown. This sample also contains other DNA sequences that code for the same CDR3.

This CDR3 is 12 amino acids long. Trimming left V 2 bases short and J 10 bases short, with 7 bases between. Germline values: CDR1 SGHRS, CDR2 YFSETQ. This chain joins TRBV5-1 and TRBJ1-6; D uncertain. The receptor was isolated from a man aged 18 to 29 in good health. The sample was naive CD4+ T cells sorted from blood. Noted subset: CD45RA+ positively selected. The CDR3 region is CASSLGGSPLHF. The CDR3 DNA follows: TGCGCCAGCAGCTTAGGTGGCTCACCCCTCCACTTT.